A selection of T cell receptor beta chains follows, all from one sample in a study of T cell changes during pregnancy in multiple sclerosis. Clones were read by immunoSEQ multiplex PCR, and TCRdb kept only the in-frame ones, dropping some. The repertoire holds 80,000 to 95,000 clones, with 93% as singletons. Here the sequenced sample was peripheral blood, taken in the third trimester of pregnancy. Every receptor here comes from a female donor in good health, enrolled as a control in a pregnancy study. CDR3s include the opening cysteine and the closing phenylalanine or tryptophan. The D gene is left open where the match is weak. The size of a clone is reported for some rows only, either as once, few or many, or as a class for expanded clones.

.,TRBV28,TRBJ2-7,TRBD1,TGTGCCAGCCGGGACAGGATCTACGAGCAGTACTTC,CASRDRIYEQYF
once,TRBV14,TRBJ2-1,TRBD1,TGTGCCAGCAGCCAAGAGATTAGGGGACAGGGTTACTACAATGAGCAGTTCTTC,CASSQEIRGQGYYNEQFF
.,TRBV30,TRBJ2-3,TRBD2,TGTGCCTCCTCCGGACTAGCGTCTAGCACAGATACGCAGTATTTT,CASSGLASSTDTQYF
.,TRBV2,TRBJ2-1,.,TGTGCCAGCAGTCGCACAGACACTTTAGCGGCCCTCGACAATGAGCAGTTCTTC,CASSRTDTLAALDNEQFF
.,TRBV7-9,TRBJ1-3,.,TGTGCCAGCAGCTTAGACTTTCAGGGTCCTCTTGGAAACACCATATATTTT,CASSLDFQGPLGNTIYF
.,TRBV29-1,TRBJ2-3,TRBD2,TGCAGCGTTTATGGGGGAGGGGCAGATACGCAGTATTTT,CSVYGGGADTQYF
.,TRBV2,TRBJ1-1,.,TGTGCCAGCACCGATTACAGTCCCCAACGAGCTTTCTTT,CASTDYSPQRAFF
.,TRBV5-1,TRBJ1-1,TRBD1,TGCGCCAGCAGGACAGGGGTTGGAACTGAAGCTTTCTTT,CASRTGVGTEAFF
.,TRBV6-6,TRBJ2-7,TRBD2,TGTGCCAGCAGTCCGGGACTAGCGTTGGAGCAGTACTTC,CASSPGLALEQYF
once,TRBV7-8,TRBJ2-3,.,TGTGCCAGCAGCTCGGAACAGGGAGATACGCAGTATTTT,CASSSEQGDTQYF
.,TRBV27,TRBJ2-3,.,TGTGCCAGCAGCCTAACCCTCACAGATACGCAGTATTTT,CASSLTLTDTQYF
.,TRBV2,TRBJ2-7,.,TGTGCCAGCAGTGAAAATGGAGTTTCCTACGAGCAGTACTTC,CASSENGVSYEQYF
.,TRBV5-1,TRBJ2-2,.,TGCGCCAGCAGCCTCTTATCGACCGGGGAGCTGTTTTTT,CASSLLSTGELFF
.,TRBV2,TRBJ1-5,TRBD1,TGTGCCAGCAGGGGGACAGGACCCAGCAATCAGCCCCAGCATTTT,CASRGTGPSNQPQHF
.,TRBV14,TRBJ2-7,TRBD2,TGTGCCAGCAGCCAAGGGACTAGAGCCGGGCAGTACTTC,CASSQGTRAGQYF
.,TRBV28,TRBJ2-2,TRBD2,TGTGCCAGCAGGGGGACTAGCGGGAGATCGGCGAACACCGGGGAGCTGTTTTTT,CASRGTSGRSANTGELFF
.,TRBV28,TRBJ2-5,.,TGTGCCAGCAGTCCCGGGACTGAACAAGAGACCCAGTACTTC,CASSPGTEQETQYF
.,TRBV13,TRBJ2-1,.,TGTGCCAGCAGCTTTGCGGCTATCTCCTACAATGAGCAGTTCTTC,CASSFAAISYNEQFF
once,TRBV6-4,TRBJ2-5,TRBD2,TGTGCCAGCAGTGAACAAAGGGGTCTAGCGGAAGAGACCCAGTACTTC,CASSEQRGLAEETQYF
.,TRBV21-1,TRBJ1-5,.,TGTGCCAGCAGCAGCATGGCAGTCAGATATAGCAATCAGCCCCAGCATTTT,CASSSMAVRYSNQPQHF
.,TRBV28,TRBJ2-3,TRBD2,TGTGCCAGCAGTATGGACAGCTTAGACGCTAAACTAGCGGGAGAATCCACAGATACGCAGTATTTT,CASSMDSLDAKLAGESTDTQYF
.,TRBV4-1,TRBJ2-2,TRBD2,TGCGCCAGCAGCCTTGGACTAGCGGGGAGCCCGAACACCGGGGAGCTGTTTTTT,CASSLGLAGSPNTGELFF
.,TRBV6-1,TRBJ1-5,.,TGTGCCAGCAGTGAAGCGCCGAGAGGACAGCCCCAGCATTTT,CASSEAPRGQPQHF
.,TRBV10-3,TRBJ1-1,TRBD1,TGTGCCATCAGTACTAGGGACAGGGGAGGACAAGCTTTCTTT,CAISTRDRGGQAFF
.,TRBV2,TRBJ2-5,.,TGTGCCAGCACGTACGAGAGGGAGACCCAGTACTTC,CASTYERETQYF
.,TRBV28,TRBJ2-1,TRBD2,TGTGCCAGCAGTTACAGACTAGCGGGAATGGATGAGCAGTTCTTC,CASSYRLAGMDEQFF
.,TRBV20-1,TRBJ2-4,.,TGCAGTGCCAGGCCGACTAGTGAGTACTTC,CSARPTSEYF
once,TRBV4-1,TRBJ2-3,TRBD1,TGCGCCAGCAGCCAAAAAATCGGGACAGGGGGCGTATATACGCAGTATTTT,CASSQKIGTGGVYTQYF
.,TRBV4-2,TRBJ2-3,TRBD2,TGTGCCAGCAGCCGAGCGGGAGAGCACACAGATACGCAGTATTTT,CASSRAGEHTDTQYF
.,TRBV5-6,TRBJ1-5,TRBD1,TGTGCCAGCAGCGCATGGACAGGGGATAATCAGCCCCAGCATTTT,CASSAWTGDNQPQHF
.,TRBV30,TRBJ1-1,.,TGTGCCTGGAGTTTAATGAACACTGAAGCTTTCTTT,CAWSLMNTEAFF
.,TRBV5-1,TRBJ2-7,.,TGCGCCAGCAGCTTGGGGGTTGCTAGCGGAGGGGGGGCCTACGAGCAGTACTTC,CASSLGVASGGGAYEQYF
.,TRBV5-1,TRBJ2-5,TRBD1,TGCGCCAGCAGCTTGGACACACAGGGGGCCGGGGAGACCCAGTACTTC,CASSLDTQGAGETQYF
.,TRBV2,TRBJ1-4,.,TGTGCCAGCATCAGGGAGGCAACTAATGAAAAACTGTTTTTT,CASIREATNEKLFF
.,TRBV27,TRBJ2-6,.,TGTGCCAGCAGCCTGGCTCGCTCTGGGGCCAACGTCCTGACTTTC,CASSLARSGANVLTF
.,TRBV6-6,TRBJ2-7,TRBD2,TGTGCCAGCAGTGGGGTGGGGGGGAACTCCTACGAGCAGTACTTC,CASSGVGGNSYEQYF
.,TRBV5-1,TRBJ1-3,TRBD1,TGCGCCAGCAGCCCAGACAGGGAAGGAAACACCATATATTTT,CASSPDREGNTIYF
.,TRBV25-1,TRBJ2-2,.,TGTGCCAGCAGTGAGGAGGGACCAATCGGGGAGCTGTTTTTT,CASSEEGPIGELFF
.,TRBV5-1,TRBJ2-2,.,TGCGCCAGCAGCTTGGCGAGGGCGCTGGGAACCGGGGAGCTGTTTTTT,CASSLARALGTGELFF
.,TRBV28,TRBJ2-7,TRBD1,TGTGCCAGCAGTTTCCAGCCGAGGACAGGGACCTACGAGCAGTACTTC,CASSFQPRTGTYEQYF
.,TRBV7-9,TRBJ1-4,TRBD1,TGTGCCAGCAGCAGGACAGGGTCAAGAGAAAAACTGTTTTTT,CASSRTGSREKLFF
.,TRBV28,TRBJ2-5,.,TGTGCCAGCACCCACATCTCACACAGGGATCGTGGGGAGACCCAGTACTTC,CASTHISHRDRGETQYF
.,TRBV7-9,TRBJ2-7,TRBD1,TGTGCCAGCAGCAGAGACAGGGGCGAGCAGTACTTC,CASSRDRGEQYF
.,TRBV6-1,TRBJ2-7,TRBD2,TGTGCCAGCAGGTCTAGCGGGAGAAAGGGTTACGAGCAGTACTTC,CASRSSGRKGYEQYF